The rows below give T cell receptor beta chains drawn from one sample of a study of T cells after somatic rescue of genetic block. Only in-frame clones appear in the TCRdb table, and some are missing; sequencing was by immunoSEQ multiplex PCR. The data hold roughly 7,000 clones, with about 86% observed a single time. Sequencing input: peripheral blood mononuclear cells (PBMCs). These receptors were collected from a boy between 10 and 17 years old. The CDR3 runs from the conserved cysteine through the conserved F or W. The listing skips clone size in some rows; elsewhere it reads once, few, many or a size class.

>TRBJ1-6|TRBV4-3|once|16
CASSRWDSVYNSPLHF
>TRBJ2-7|TRBV4-1|-|17
CASSQDWSGLGGGEQYF
>TRBJ2-7|TRBV5-4|-|15
CASSLDGGPPREQYF
>TRBJ2-1|TRBV19|-|13
CASSIKVLGEQFF
>TRBJ1-2|TRBV7-2|few|16
CASSLGRSRGSYGYTF
>TRBJ2-5|TRBV6-6|-|14
CASSRGDSQETQYF
>TRBJ2-7|TRBV15|-|15
CATSRDPGTSYEQYF
>TRBJ1-2|TRBV6-5|-|13
CASAIRANYGYTF
>TRBJ1-1|TRBV11-2|-|12
CASSLAGTEAFF
>TRBJ1-4|TRBV29-1|-|14
CSVGGGRANEKLFF
>TRBJ2-1|TRBV7-2|-|11
CASSLVNEQFF
>TRBJ1-6|TRBV6-5|-|16
CASSYTSPATNSPLHF
>TRBJ1-4|TRBV5-1|-|14
CASSLGASPEKLFF
>TRBJ2-7|TRBV4-1|few|16
CASSQAELALDYEQYF
>TRBJ2-7|TRBV18|-|14
CASSLGLAGYEQYF
>TRBJ2-3|TRBV7-8|large|15
CASSQGQGLVDTQYF
>TRBJ2-5|TRBV7-3|-|13
CASSPSGGWTQYF
>TRBJ2-1|TRBV7-3|few|16
CASSSPLASSYNEQFF
>TRBJ1-4|TRBV2|-|14
CASSRGTRSEKLFF
>TRBJ2-1|TRBV29-1|-|13
CSVAWDRVDEQFF
>TRBJ2-4|TRBV5-1|-|16
CASSFSQGLAKNIQYF
>TRBJ1-1|TRBV27|-|11
CASSSGGEAFF
>TRBJ1-1|TRBV27|-|16
CASSLFNRGYNTEAFF
>TRBJ2-2|TRBV7-2|-|11
CASSLDRELFF
>TRBJ2-6|TRBV18|-|17
CASSPIQDVSGANVLTF
>TRBJ2-7|TRBV5-4|-|15
CASSSGTDRPYEQYF
>TRBJ1-1|TRBV15|-|16
CATSRDFGAGETEAFF
>TRBJ1-6|TRBV27|-|17
CASSPRGRSSYNSPLHF
>TRBJ2-3|TRBV4-3|-|17
CASSQDAGRRSTDTQYF
>TRBJ2-5|TRBV14|-|13
CASSPNGWETQYF
>TRBJ1-1|TRBV11-3|few|12
CASSLDVRVAFF
>TRBJ1-1|TRBV9|large|15
CASSVDWTPRTEAFF
>TRBJ2-1|TRBV4-2|-|15
CASSDQSVTYNEQFF
>TRBJ2-4|TRBV13|few|17
CASSVRLAGLAKNIQYF
>TRBJ1-2|TRBV5-1|-|14
CASSLDRANYGYTF
>TRBJ1-1|TRBV29-1|few|10
CSVARSEAFF
>TRBJ1-6|TRBV11-3|once|15
CASSDADSERSPLHF
>TRBJ2-1|TRBV14|-|17
CASSQDHGDRKYNEQFF
>TRBJ1-4|TRBV6-5|-|14
CASRTGGLNEKLFF
>TRBJ2-5|TRBV14|-|15
CASSLGTTPIETQYF
>TRBJ1-1|TRBV4-3|-|12
CASSQRTGEAFF
>TRBJ2-7|TRBV5-6|-|14
CASSLGLGTYEQYF
>TRBJ2-7|TRBV5-1|once|14
CASSLGSGTYEQYF
>TRBJ2-1|TRBV9|-|16
CASSVDPGGVVYEQFF
>TRBJ1-5|TRBV5-5|-|16
CASSLGRGLNNQPQHF
>TRBJ2-2|TRBV4-3|-|15
CASSEAGESTGELFF
>TRBJ1-1|TRBV19|-|15
CASSIAQWVNTEAFF
>TRBJ2-3|TRBV15|-|15
CATSSSQHGTDTQYF
>TRBJ2-5|TRBV19|-|13
CASSPRTGETQYF
>TRBJ2-1|TRBV6-1|-|13
CASSEARQSEQFF
>TRBJ2-7|TRBV11-2|-|13
CASSFGQNYEQYF
>TRBJ1-6|TRBV19|-|17
CASSTDLGGTYNSPLHF
>TRBJ1-1|TRBV7-9|-|17
CASSLSIYGGADTEAFF